The clone carrying this T cell receptor (beta chain) was seen repeatedly, ten times or more. Its antigen is still unknown. TCRdb passed the 5' RACE reads through MiXCR, listing each CDR3 protein once. The data show just over 70,000 distinct CDR3 sequences, around 12% seen once. The data stem from a study of early T cells in non-severe SARS-CoV-2 infection. Findings of the study overall: Anti-spike CD8 responses were favored by VDJdb matching, which missed private and CD4 specificities.

V lost 3 bases and J lost 5, with 13 bases in between. The CDR3 is 15 residues long. Germline CDR1 LGHNA, CDR2 YSLEER. This chain uses TRBV4-3 with TRBJ1-4, with D possibly TRBD1 on 5 matching bases. Sequences were obtained from whole blood. This sequence originates from an adult who was a healthcare worker with PCR-confirmed SARS-CoV-2 infection or an uninfected control (not recorded which). The CDR3 bases are TGCGCCAGCAGCCAGGCGGGACGGAGGAATGAAAAACTGTTTTTT. Encoded protein: CASSQAGRRNEKLFF.